Reported below is one T cell receptor beta chain. The germline V gene encodes CDR1 KGHSH and CDR2 LQKENI. The CDR3 sequence is 14 residues long. Trimming took 2 bases from V and 5 from J, leaving 12 bases between them. This sample was taken from a study of cytomegalovirus exposure and HLA in healthy donors. Measured with immunoSEQ multiplex PCR; TCRdb has only the in-frame clones, and not every one. The sample shows some 160,000 clones, approximately 90% of them seen only once. The chain has TRBV18 and TRBJ1-1; D uncertain. This clonotype was sampled from a man aged 18 to 29 in good health and CMV-seronegative. The sample taken for sequencing was PBMCs. The CDR3 bases are TGTGCCAGCTCACCAGCGAGTCGGTGGACTGAAGCTTTCTTT. Protein sequence: CASSPASRWTEAFF.